This T cell receptor (beta chain) was obtained from a study of cytomegalovirus exposure and HLA in healthy donors. Study-level information: In an early release, HLA-typed donors contributed some 80 million unique TCR sequences.

General observations from the study: What a later analysis showed was that several of the most significant clusters appeared linked to common viral pathogens. A few chains linked to CMV were shown in vitro to be specific for CMV antigens. Cytomegalovirus status was reportedly diagnosed by the classifier with high specificity and sensitivity.

Per the germline V gene, CDR1 is LNHDA and CDR2 is SQIVND (reference sequence). J gave up 1 base and V 5 bases, and 5 bases lay outside the gene matches. The CDR3 loop spans 15 amino acids. A multiplex PCR was run with 60 Vbeta primers and 13 Jbeta primers. Assay used: immunoSEQ multiplex PCR; TCRdb lists only in-frame clones, some missing. The data show more than 150,000 clones, about three quarters seen once. This clone has only one observation. The antigen is unknown. Sequencing input: PBMCs. This receptor was obtained from a woman aged 45 to 65 in good health and CMV-seropositive. The J gene is TRBJ1-1, the V gene TRBV19; 9 bases fit TRBD1. The CDR3 DNA reads as TGTGCCAGTAGTCGACAGGGGGGCGAGAACACTGAAGCTTTCTTT. The encoded protein is CASSRQGGENTEAFF.